The next 20 T cell receptor beta chains were all read from a single sample in a study of siplizumab effects on memory and regulatory T cells. Only in-frame clones appear in the TCRdb table, and some are missing; sequencing was by immunoSEQ multiplex PCR. The sample shows 26,000 or so clones, about 79% of them seen only once. The sample comprised memory CD4+ T cells sorted from blood. The receptors stem from a human donor in good health.

J is TRBJ2-7 and V is TRBV4-1, with 9 bases identical to TRBD2. Germline V lookup: CDR1 MGHRA, CDR2 YSYEKL. Trimming cost V 0 bases and J 2 bases; bases outside gene matches: 8. This CDR3 is 17 amino acids long. CDR3 sequence: CASSQDSPGLAAYEQYF. The CDR3 bases are TGCGCCAGCAGCCAAGATTCCCCGGGACTAGCCGCCTACGAGCAGTACTTC.

The rearrangement uses TRBV9 and TRBJ2-1; TRBD1 aligns across 8 bases. The CDR3 spans 15 residues. J was trimmed by 7 bases and V by 3 bases; bases with no gene match: 9. The V gene's germline CDR1 is SGDLS and CDR2 YYNGEE. The CDR3 region is CASSDGQGGVNEQFF. The CDR3 DNA reads TGTGCCAGCAGCGACGGACAGGGCGGGGTTAATGAGCAGTTCTTC. The variable domain in full, completed from reference TRBV9 and TRBJ2-1, reads DSGVTQTPKHLITATGQRVTLRCSPRSGDLSVYWYQQSLDQGLQFLIQYYNGEERAKGNILERFSAQQFPDLHSELNLSSLELGDSALYFCASSDGQGGVNEQFFGPGTRLTVL.

The chain joins TRBV18 to TRBJ1-3; 10 positions match TRBD1. The trim removed 2 bases at V and 0 bases at J, leaving 1 base unmatched. Germline V gives CDR1 KGHSH, CDR2 LQKENI. This CDR3 is 16 amino acids long. The CDR3 is CASSPGTGDSGNTIYF. CDR3 DNA sequence: TGTGCCAGCTCACCAGGGACAGGGGACTCTGGAAACACCATATATTTT. Full variable domain (missing parts from reference TRBV18 and TRBJ1-3): NAGVMQNPRHLVRRRGQEARLRCSPMKGHSHVYWYRQLPEEGLKFMVYLQKENIIDESGMPKERFSAEFPKEGPSILRIQQVVRGDSAAYFCASSPGTGDSGNTIYFGEGSWLTVV.

The chain joins TRBV6-1 to TRBJ2-2; unclear D gene. There are 12 residues in the CDR3. V was shortened by 10 bases and J by 1 base, with 7 bases between the two germline ends. Germline assignment: CDR1 MNHNS and CDR2 SASEGT. The CDR3 is CATLGNTGELFF. Here the CDR3 DNA reads TGTGCCACCTTGGGGAACACCGGGGAGCTGTTTTTT.

This clone has a handful of counts. The CDR3 region is CASSPSGGVSYEQYF. In DNA form, the CDR3 reads TGTGCCAGCAGTCCTAGCGGGGGGGTCTCCTACGAGCAGTACTTC. This chain connects TRBV28 to TRBJ2-7, with 12 bases lining up with TRBD2. The CDR3 runs to 15 residues. Per the germline V gene, CDR1 is MDHEN and CDR2 is SYDVKM. J gave up 0 bases and V 5 bases, and 2 bases lay outside the gene matches.

By share, this clone counts as medium-sized (0.01 to 0.1%). CDR3 coding DNA: TGCGCCAGCAGCTTGGACGGGGCTAACTCCTACGAGCAGTACTTC. Translated, it gives CASSLDGANSYEQYF. The gene calls are TRBV5-1 and TRBJ2-7; possibly TRBD1 or TRBD2 for D (5 bases each). CDR1 is SGHRS and CDR2 is YFSETQ in the germline V gene. V was cut by 0 bases and J by 0 bases, with 10 bases left in between. The CDR3 is made up of 15 amino acids.

V gene TRBV29-1 combines with J gene TRBJ2-1; TRBD1 is a possible D gene (5 bases). CDR3 length: 15 residues. Germline-derived CDR1 and CDR2 are SQVTM and ANQGSEA. Trimming took off 6 bases at V and 6 bases at J, with 21 bases between the two ends. This chain's CDR3 is CSVTQGVRVRNEQFF. Here the CDR3 DNA reads TGCAGCGTGACCCAGGGTGTCAGGGTTCGCAATGAGCAGTTCTTC.

The chain recombines TRBV30 with TRBJ2-7, with 7 positions matching TRBD1. The CDR3 totals 13 residues. V was pared by 5 bases and J by 2 bases, with 6 bases of the junction left unmatched. Germline lookup yields CDR1 GTSNPN and CDR2 SVGIG (reference sequence). The chain's CDR3 is CAWGRQGPYEQYF. For the CDR3, the DNA is TGTGCCTGGGGCCGACAGGGCCCCTACGAGCAGTACTTC. Supplemented by reference TRBV30 and TRBJ2-7, the full variable domain reads SQTIHQWPATLVQPVGSPLSLECTVEGTSNPNLYWYRQAAGRGLQLLFYSVGIGQISSEVPQNLSASRPQDRQFILSSKKLLLSDSGFYLCAWGRQGPYEQYFGPGTRLTVT.

The gene calls are TRBV19 and TRBJ1-3; 8 bases line up with TRBD1. This CDR3 is built from 22 residues. Germline V CDR1 and CDR2: LNHDA, SQIVND (reference sequence). Losses at the gene ends were 0 bases for V and 0 bases for J; bases not matched to a gene: 19. The CDR3 reads CASSIDRISGTGRIFSGNTIYF. The CDR3, as DNA: TGTGCCAGTAGTATAGATAGAATTTCCGGGACAGGCCGTATTTTCTCTGGAAACACCATATATTTT. Full variable domain (outside the CDR3, taken from reference TRBV19 and TRBJ1-3): DGGITQSPKYLFRKEGQNVTLSCEQNLNHDAMYWYRQDPGQGLRLIYYSQIVNDFQKGDIAEGYSVSREKKESFPLTVTSAQKNPTAFYLCASSIDRISGTGRIFSGNTIYFGEGSWLTVV.

The gene calls are TRBV7-9 and TRBJ2-3; D is possibly TRBD2 (5 bases). Germline V gene data show CDR1 as SEHNR and CDR2 as FQNEAQ (reference sequence). CDR3 length: 15 residues. Deletions cut 5 bases from V and 1 base from J, with 13 bases between. The chain's CDR3 is CASSPGYLGTDTQYF. In nucleotides, the CDR3 is TGTGCCAGCAGCCCGGGGTACCTGGGCACAGATACGCAGTATTTT.

The chain couples TRBV4-1 to TRBJ2-6, with TRBD1 as a possible D gene (5 bases). V was pared by 8 bases and J by 2 bases, with 13 bases between. The germline V gene encodes CDR1 MGHRA and CDR2 YSYEKL. This CDR3 has 15 residues. CDR3 loop: CASEGQGPGANVLTF. The CDR3 DNA is TGCGCCAGCGAAGGCCAGGGTCCTGGGGCCAACGTCCTGACTTTC.

This clone was detected a few times. J is TRBJ1-1 and V is TRBV11-1; D unclear. The germline CDR1 and CDR2 sequences are SGHAT and FQDESV (reference sequence). V was shortened by 5 bases and J by 1 base, with 8 bases between the two germline ends. The CDR3 has 13 residues. The CDR3 reads CASSRTGNTEAFF. The CDR3 nucleotides read TGTGCCAGCAGCAGGACGGGGAACACTGAAGCTTTCTTT.

In regard to this clone: The junction departs from germline at one end; a sequencing error may be responsible. The V gene is TRBV7-7, the J gene TRBJ2-3, with 11 bases fitting TRBD1. Germline CDR1 reads SSHAT; CDR2 reads FNYEAQ (reference sequence). The CDR3 has 14 amino acids. The CDR3 nucleotides read TGTGCTAGCAGCCAGGGACAGGGGGCAGATACGCAGTATTTT. It encodes CASSQGQGADTQYF.

The chain has TRBV11-3 and TRBJ2-2; 8 bases align to TRBD2. Germline V gene data show CDR1 as SGHNT and CDR2 as YENEEA. The CDR3 totals 17 residues. The V gene end was trimmed by 7 bases and the J gene end by 5 bases; junction bases not matched to a gene: 15. The DNA for the CDR3 is TGTGCCAGCACTAATTCGGGAGGGGGGAGACCGACCGGGGAGCTGTTTTTT. Translated: CASTNSGGGRPTGELFF.

V is TRBV13 and J is TRBJ1-1; no firm D call. This CDR3 has 13 amino acids. Germline CDR1 is PRHDT and CDR2 is FYEKMQ (reference sequence). V dropped 6 bases and J dropped 2 bases, with 10 bases sitting between them. The DNA of the CDR3 is TGTGCCAGCAGACCTCTCCTCAACACTGAAGCTTTCTTT. Translated: CASRPLLNTEAFF.

As DNA, the CDR3 is TGTGCCAGCGCGCAAAAAGAGACCCAGTACTTC. Translating gives CASAQKETQYF. V and J are TRBV11-1 and TRBJ2-5; no firm D call. The CDR3 loop spans 11 amino acids. Germline V gene lookup returns CDR1 SGHAT and CDR2 FQDESV (reference sequence). With 8 bases removed from V and 3 bases from J, the gap between germline ends came to 7 bases.

This rearrangement joins TRBV7-9 to TRBJ2-7; 7 bases are shared with TRBD1. The CDR3 has 15 residues. Germline V gene lookup returns CDR1 SEHNR and CDR2 FQNEAQ (reference sequence). After removal of 5 bases from V and 2 bases from J, the junction contained 9 bases not matched to a gene. DNA for the CDR3: TGTGCCAGCAGCCCCCGGGGTCAGGGGGCCTACGAGCAGTACTTC. It specifies CASSPRGQGAYEQYF.

This clone was observed a few times. The chain couples TRBV10-3 to TRBJ1-1, with 7 bases identical to TRBD1. The length of the CDR3 is 14 residues. Germline CDR1 is ENHRY and CDR2 is SYGVKD. The junction had 4 bases not matched to a gene; V was cut back by 0 bases and J by 6 bases. CDR3: CAISESFTGAEAFF. The DNA for the CDR3 is TGTGCCATCAGTGAGTCCTTTACAGGGGCTGAAGCTTTCTTT.

This clone was picked up a small number of times. The V call is TRBV4-3, the J call TRBJ1-1; TRBD1 agrees at 8 bases. V shed 4 bases, J shed 4 bases, and the junction held 2 bases outside the gene matches. The CDR3 sequence is 13 residues long. Germline CDR1 reads LGHNA; CDR2 reads YSLEER. The CDR3: CASSRTGGTEAFF. The CDR3 bases are TGCGCCAGCAGCCGTACAGGGGGCACTGAAGCTTTCTTT.

In this sample, this clone turned up once. The V and J genes are TRBV5-4 and TRBJ2-7; 10 positions match TRBD2. CDR1 is SGHNT and CDR2 is YYREEE in the germline V gene (reference sequence). CDR3 length: 15 residues. J was trimmed by 2 bases and V by 4 bases; bases with no gene match: 6. This CDR3 reads CASSTASGRTYEQYF. DNA for the CDR3: TGTGCCAGCAGCACTGCTAGCGGGAGAACCTACGAGCAGTACTTC.